This record looks at one TCR beta chain sequence and its context. The antigen remains unidentified. The sample is drawn from a study of CD4 T cells in relation to SARS-CoV-2 and coronaviruses. Looking at the study overall: Shared crossreactive spike epitopes were mapped to their HLA restriction.

This CDR3 is 18 amino acids long. J was trimmed by 0 bases and V by 7 bases; bases with no gene match: 11. Germline V CDR1 and CDR2: SGHRS, YFSETQ. Generated by immunoSEQ multiplex PCR, the TCRdb table keeps only in-frame clones and is missing some. Altogether about 26,000 clones are present, 77% being singletons, with the ten largest covering approximately 18%. Unexposed donor CD4+ T cells date from 2011-2018, before the COVID-19 pandemic. The cells were cultured for 10 days before CD4+ T cells were isolated. Sequencing used CD4+ T cells from PBMCs, cultured in vitro. The chain is built from TRBV5-1 and TRBJ2-7, with 15 nucleotides matching TRBD2. This clonotype was obtained from a human donor in good health. CDR3 region: CASRSGTSGRRSSYEQYF. The CDR3 DNA follows: TGCGCCAGCCGCTCCGGGACTAGCGGGAGGAGAAGCTCCTACGAGCAGTACTTC.